Listed below are T cell receptor beta chains from one sample, sequenced in a study of T-cell reconstitution after alpha-beta-depleted transplantation in children. MiXCR was run by TCRdb on the PCR reads, yielding one entry per CDR3 protein. The sample yields about 980,000 distinct CDR3 sequences, about 29% seen once. Sequenced here: PBMCs, mostly from graft donor cells, sampled 360 days after TCRalphabeta/CD19-depleted stem cell transplant. Every receptor here comes from a boy in the first two years of life who had a stem cell transplant for SCID, so the T cells may come from the graft donor. Both conserved end residues are part of each CDR3. Fields, in order: J gene, D gene, clone size, V gene, CDR3 DNA, CDR3 protein. D genes are given only for firm matches. The size of a clone is reported for some rows only, either as once, few or many, or as a class for expanded clones.

TRBJ2-5 TRBD1 . TRBV20-1 TGCAGTGCTAGAAGACAGGGTATAGAGACCCAGTACTTC CSARRQGIETQYF
TRBJ2-3 . many TRBV5-1 TGCGCCAGCAGCCAACTAGCAGATACGCAGTATTTT CASSQLADTQYF
TRBJ2-7 . . TRBV29-1 TGCAGCGTTACTCTTTCGGCCGGAGAGCAGTACTTC CSVTLSAGEQYF
TRBJ2-7 TRBD1 . TRBV6-1 TGTGCCAGCAGCTCCACCTGGGACAGCTCCTACGAGCAGTACTTC CASSSTWDSSYEQYF
TRBJ1-3 TRBD1 few TRBV7-9 TGTGCCAGCAGCTCCCGGGACAGAGCTGGAAACACCATATATTTT CASSSRDRAGNTIYF
TRBJ2-7 . . TRBV3-1 TGTGCCAGCAGCCATCACTACGAGCAGTACTTC CASSHHYEQYF
TRBJ2-7 TRBD2 . TRBV15 TGTGCCACCAGCGCCCCGGGGGGAGGGTCCTACGAGCAGTACTTC CATSAPGGGSYEQYF
TRBJ1-4 TRBD1 few TRBV28 TGTGCCAGCAGAGAATCCCAGGGGGCCCCGATTTTT CASRESQGAPIF
TRBJ2-1 TRBD1 once TRBV4-2 TGTGCCAGCAGCCAGGGGACGGACAGGGGAGGGTGGAATGAGCAGTTCTTC CASSQGTDRGGWNEQFF
TRBJ2-7 TRBD1 few TRBV12-3/TRBV12-4 TGTGCCAGCAGTTTTGCCCCGGGACAGGGCTACGAGCAGTACTTC CASSFAPGQGYEQYF
TRBJ1-5 TRBD1 few TRBV7-8 TGTGCCAGCAGCTTAACAGGGGAACAGCCCCAGCATTTT CASSLTGEQPQHF
TRBJ2-7 . many TRBV11-2 TGTGCCAGCAGCTCCCATTCAGGGGTTGTAGCCTACGAGCAGTACTTC CASSSHSGVVAYEQYF
TRBJ2-7 TRBD1 . TRBV7-6 TGTGCCAGCAGCCCTGGCAAGGGGGCCGGAAGCTCCTACGAGCAGTACTTC CASSPGKGAGSSYEQYF
TRBJ2-5 . . TRBV4-1 TGCGCCAGCAGCCAAGACGGCCAGACCCAAGAGACCCAGTACTTC CASSQDGQTQETQYF
TRBJ2-3 TRBD2 . TRBV4-3 TGCGCCAGCAGCCAAGGGGCAGCGGGGGAGAGGACAGATACGCAGTATTTT CASSQGAAGERTDTQYF
TRBJ2-5 . few TRBV20-1 TGCAGTGCTATATCGGAGACCCAGTACTTC CSAISETQYF
TRBJ2-1 . many TRBV12-3/TRBV12-4 TGTGCCAGCAGCTGGGGTAGAAATGAGCAGTTCTTC CASSWGRNEQFF
TRBJ2-2 . . TRBV2 TGTGCCAGCAGTCCTACGCGACAGAGGCTAAGGGACGCCGGGGAGCTGTTTTTT CASSPTRQRLRDAGELFF
TRBJ2-5 . few TRBV5-1 TGCGCCAGCAGCCAACCGACAGGAGAGACCCAGTACTTC CASSQPTGETQYF
TRBJ2-2 . few TRBV29-1 TGCAGCGTTGGTTATTCCTCGACCGGGGAGCTGTTTTTT CSVGYSSTGELFF
TRBJ1-1 TRBD1 few TRBV5-1 TGCGCCAGCAGCGGAGGGACAGGTTTTGAAGCTTTCTTT CASSGGTGFEAFF
TRBJ2-3 TRBD2 . TRBV4-3 TGCGCCAGCAGCCAACGTCCCGGGACTAGCGGGGGGGCGAGTACGCAGTATTTT CASSQRPGTSGGASTQYF
TRBJ2-3 TRBD1 . TRBV5-6 TGTGCCAGCAGCTTATTTGGACAGGGCACCCTCTTTCACTTCACAGATACGCAGTATTTT CASSLFGQGTLFHFTDTQYF
TRBJ2-3 . . TRBV27 TGTGCCAGCAGTCCCTACTTATGGGGAAGGACAGATACGCAGTATTTT CASSPYLWGRTDTQYF
TRBJ2-3 TRBD2 . TRBV7-7 TGTGCCAGCAGCTTGGGACTAGCGGGGGAGACAGATACGCAGTATTTT CASSLGLAGETDTQYF
TRBJ2-3 TRBD2 few TRBV7-2 TGTGCCAGCAGCCCATTCGGGACTAGCGGGGGCTTAGATACGCAGTATTTT CASSPFGTSGGLDTQYF
TRBJ2-7 TRBD2 few TRBV4-2 TGTGCCAGCAGCCCCGGGCAGCTAGCGGCCTCCTACGAGCAGTACTTC CASSPGQLAASYEQYF